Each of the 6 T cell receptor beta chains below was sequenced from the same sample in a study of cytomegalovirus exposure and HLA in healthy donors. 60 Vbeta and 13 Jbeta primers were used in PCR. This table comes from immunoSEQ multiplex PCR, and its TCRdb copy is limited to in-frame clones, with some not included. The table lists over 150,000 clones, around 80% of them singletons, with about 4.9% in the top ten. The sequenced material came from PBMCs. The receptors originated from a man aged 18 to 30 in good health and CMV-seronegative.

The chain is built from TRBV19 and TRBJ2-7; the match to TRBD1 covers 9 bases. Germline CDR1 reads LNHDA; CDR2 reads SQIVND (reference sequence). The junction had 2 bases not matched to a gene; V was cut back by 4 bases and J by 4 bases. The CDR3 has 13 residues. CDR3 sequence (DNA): TGTGCCAGTAGTACAGGGACAGGGTACGAGCAGTACTTC. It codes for CASSTGTGYEQYF. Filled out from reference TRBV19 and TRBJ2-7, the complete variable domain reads DGGITQSPKYLFRKEGQNVTLSCEQNLNHDAMYWYRQDPGQGLRLIYYSQIVNDFQKGDIAEGYSVSREKKESFPLTVTSAQKNPTAFYLCASSTGTGYEQYFGPGTRLTVT.

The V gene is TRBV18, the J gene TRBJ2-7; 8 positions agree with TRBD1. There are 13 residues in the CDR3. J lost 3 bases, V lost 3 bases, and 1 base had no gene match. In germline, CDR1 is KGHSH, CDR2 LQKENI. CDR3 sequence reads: CASSPTGVYEQYF. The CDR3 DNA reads TGTGCCAGCTCACCGACAGGGGTCTACGAGCAGTACTTC.

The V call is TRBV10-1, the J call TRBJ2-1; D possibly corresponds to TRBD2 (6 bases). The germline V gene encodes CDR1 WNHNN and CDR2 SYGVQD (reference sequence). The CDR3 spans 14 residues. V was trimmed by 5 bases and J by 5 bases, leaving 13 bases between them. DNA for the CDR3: TGCGCCAGCAGTAATAATCAGCGGGACAATGAGCAGTTCTTC. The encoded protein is CASSNNQRDNEQFF.

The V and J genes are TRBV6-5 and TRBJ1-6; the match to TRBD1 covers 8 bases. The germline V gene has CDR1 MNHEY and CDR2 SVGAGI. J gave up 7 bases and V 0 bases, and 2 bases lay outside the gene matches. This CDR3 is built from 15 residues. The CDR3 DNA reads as TGTGCCAGCAGTTACTCGGGACAGGACAATTCACCCCTCCACTTT. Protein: CASSYSGQDNSPLHF.

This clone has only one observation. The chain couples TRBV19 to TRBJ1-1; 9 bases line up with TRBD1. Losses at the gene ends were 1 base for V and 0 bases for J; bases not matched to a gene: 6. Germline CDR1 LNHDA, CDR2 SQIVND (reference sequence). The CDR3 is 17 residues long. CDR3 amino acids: CASSIGHRGRMNTEAFF. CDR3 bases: TGTGCCAGTAGTATAGGGCACAGGGGGCGCATGAACACTGAAGCTTTCTTT. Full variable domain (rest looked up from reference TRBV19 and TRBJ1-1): DGGITQSPKYLFRKEGQNVTLSCEQNLNHDAMYWYRQDPGQGLRLIYYSQIVNDFQKGDIAEGYSVSREKKESFPLTVTSAQKNPTAFYLCASSIGHRGRMNTEAFFGQGTRLTVV.

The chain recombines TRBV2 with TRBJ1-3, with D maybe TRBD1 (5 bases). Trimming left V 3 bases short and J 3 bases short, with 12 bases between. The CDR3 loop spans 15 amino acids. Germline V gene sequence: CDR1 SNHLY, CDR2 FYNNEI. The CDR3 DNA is TGTGCCAGCAGTGAGGGGCAGGCTATTGGAAACACCATATATTTT. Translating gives CASSEGQAIGNTIYF.